The rows below give T cell receptor beta chains drawn from one sample of a study of T cell changes during pregnancy in multiple sclerosis. The data were produced by immunoSEQ multiplex PCR, yet TCRdb's version contains in-frame clones alone and is incomplete. The sample carries 50,000 or so clones, approximately 92% recorded once. The source was CD4+ T cells from peripheral blood mononuclear cells, collected in the third trimester of pregnancy. The receptors were gathered from a female donor with multiple sclerosis, enrolled in a pregnancy study. The CDR3 runs from the conserved cysteine through the conserved F or W. The D gene is left open where the match is weak. For some rows the clone size is stated as once, few or many, or as a class when expanded; others skip it.

j_call	clone_size	v_call	d_call	cdr3_aa	cdr3_nt
TRBJ2-5	.	TRBV7-6	TRBD2	CASSFPGLGREGETQYF	TGTGCCAGCAGCTTCCCGGGACTAGGTCGTGAGGGGGAGACCCAGTACTTC
TRBJ2-1	.	TRBV19	TRBD2	CASSITSGAYNEQFF	TGTGCCAGTAGTATCACTAGCGGAGCTTACAATGAGCAGTTCTTC
TRBJ1-1	few	TRBV5-1	.	CASSSEGNTEAFF	TGCGCCAGCAGCTCCGAGGGTAACACTGAAGCTTTCTTT
TRBJ1-3	.	TRBV6-5	.	CASSYRGTGNTIYF	TGTGCCAGCAGTTACAGGGGAACTGGAAACACCATATATTTT
TRBJ2-5	.	TRBV5-4	.	CASSSRQGGTETQYF	TGTGCCAGCAGTTCCCGACAGGGTGGGACTGAGACCCAGTACTTC
TRBJ2-3	.	TRBV5-1	TRBD2	CASSSDGTSGGDTQYF	TGCGCCAGCAGCTCCGATGGGACTAGCGGGGGGGATACGCAGTATTTT
TRBJ2-7	.	TRBV11-2	TRBD1	CASSLGDSVEQYF	TGTGCCAGCAGCTTAGGGGACAGTGTCGAGCAGTACTTC
TRBJ2-7	.	TRBV27	.	CASSLQGFNYEQYF	TGTGCCAGCAGTTTACAGGGGTTTAACTACGAGCAGTACTTC
TRBJ1-1	once	TRBV27	.	CASSFRRNTEAFF	TGTGCCAGCAGTTTCCGCAGGAACACTGAAGCTTTCTTT
TRBJ2-7	.	TRBV30	.	CAWSVGRTGNVEQYF	TGTGCCTGGAGTGTCGGGAGGACAGGGAACGTCGAGCAGTACTTC
TRBJ2-7	.	TRBV6-5	TRBD1	CASSYIGTGRPYEQYF	TGTGCCAGCAGCTACATTGGGACAGGCCGACCCTACGAGCAGTACTTC
TRBJ2-1	.	TRBV5-6	.	CASSLVRRESYNEQFF	TGTGCCAGCAGCTTGGTTCGTCGGGAGTCCTACAATGAGCAGTTCTTC
TRBJ1-3	.	TRBV5-4	.	CASSLGQNSGNTIYF	TGTGCCAGCAGCTTGGGACAGAACTCTGGAAACACCATATATTTT
TRBJ2-1	.	TRBV7-6	TRBD2	CASSYTTQTSGLFF	TGTGCCAGCAGCTATACCACCCAAACTAGCGGGTTATTCTTC
TRBJ2-2	once	TRBV28	TRBD2	CASRQKGWTSGRGDTGELFF	TGTGCCAGCAGACAAAAAGGTTGGACTAGCGGGAGGGGGGACACCGGGGAGCTGTTTTTT
TRBJ1-3	.	TRBV4-1	TRBD1	CASSQTGTGAGNTIYF	TGCGCCAGCAGCCAAACCGGGACAGGGGCTGGAAACACCATATATTTT
TRBJ2-5	.	TRBV5-5	.	CASSLVALQETQYF	TGTGCCAGCAGCTTGGTAGCACTCCAAGAGACCCAGTACTTC
TRBJ1-1	.	TRBV10-3	TRBD1	CAINPGQGEAFF	TGTGCCATCAACCCAGGACAGGGGGAAGCTTTCTTT
TRBJ2-1	.	TRBV9	.	CASSVGSQYNEQFF	TGTGCCAGCAGCGTAGGTTCCCAGTACAATGAGCAGTTCTTC
TRBJ1-6	.	TRBV6-5	TRBD1	CASSPGQGNNSPLHF	TGTGCCAGCAGTCCCGGACAGGGGAATAATTCACCCCTCCACTTT
TRBJ2-6	.	TRBV4-1	.	CASSPKRLISGANVLTF	TGCGCCAGCAGCCCCAAGCGGCTCATCTCTGGGGCCAACGTCCTGACTTTC
TRBJ2-1	.	TRBV5-1	TRBD2	CASSLFPSGGGYNEQFF	TGCGCCAGCAGCTTGTTTCCTAGCGGGGGGGGTTACAATGAGCAGTTCTTC
TRBJ2-3	.	TRBV11-2	.	CASSLGLERTQYF	TGTGCCAGCAGCCTGGGGTTGGAGCGGACGCAGTATTTT
TRBJ1-5	.	TRBV9	.	CASSGRGAGNQPQHF	TGTGCCAGCAGCGGCCGGGGGGCGGGCAATCAGCCCCAGCATTTT
TRBJ2-3	.	TRBV28	TRBD2	CASSYYATGTSGSRGDTQYF	TGTGCCAGCAGCTACTACGCAACCGGGACTAGCGGGAGCAGGGGGGATACGCAGTATTTT
TRBJ2-7	.	TRBV6-1	TRBD1	CASRGQGSSYEQYF	TGTGCCAGCAGGGGACAGGGGAGCTCCTACGAGCAGTACTTC
TRBJ1-5	once	TRBV4-2	.	CARTGNQPQHF	TGTGCCAGAACAGGGAATCAGCCCCAGCATTTT
TRBJ2-1	once	TRBV28	TRBD1	CASSPPGQGINEQFF	TGTGCCAGCAGTCCTCCGGGACAGGGTATCAATGAGCAGTTCTTC
TRBJ2-1	.	TRBV5-6	TRBD1	CASSLPPDRRTLYNEQFF	TGTGCCAGCAGCTTACCTCCGGACAGGCGGACCCTTTACAATGAGCAGTTCTTC
TRBJ1-5	.	TRBV19	.	CASSADSGLSQHF	TGTGCCAGTAGTGCCGACAGCGGGCTTTCCCAGCATTTT
TRBJ1-5	.	TRBV15	.	CATSRSDWSNQPQHF	TGTGCCACCAGCAGATCAGACTGGAGCAATCAGCCCCAGCATTTT
TRBJ2-2	.	TRBV9	TRBD1	CASSVGWTGRAGELFF	TGTGCCAGCAGCGTAGGATGGACAGGGCGGGCCGGGGAGCTGTTTTTT
TRBJ2-2	.	TRBV18	TRBD1	CASSPVLRGQGTNTGELFF	TGTGCCAGCTCACCAGTGCTACGAGGACAGGGGACGAACACCGGGGAGCTGTTTTTT
TRBJ1-6	.	TRBV5-1	.	CASSLDSYSPLHF	TGCGCCAGCAGCTTGGACAGTTATTCACCCCTCCACTTT
TRBJ2-7	.	TRBV5-1	TRBD1	CASRPDRGLGEQYF	TGCGCCAGCAGACCAGACAGGGGGTTGGGCGAGCAGTACTTC
TRBJ1-1	.	TRBV11-3	TRBD1	CASSSGQVDTEAFF	TGTGCCAGCAGTTCTGGACAGGTAGACACTGAAGCTTTCTTT
TRBJ1-1	.	TRBV18	TRBD1	CASSPMGQGAGGTEAFF	TGTGCCAGCTCACCGATGGGACAGGGGGCTGGAGGCACTGAAGCTTTCTTT
TRBJ2-3	.	TRBV7-9	TRBD1	CASSPWDRGTDTQYF	TGTGCCAGCAGCCCCTGGGACAGAGGGACAGATACGCAGTATTTT
TRBJ1-2	.	TRBV5-4	.	CASSLFSAANYGYTF	TGTGCCAGCAGCTTGTTCTCCGCAGCTAACTATGGCTACACCTTC
TRBJ2-7	.	TRBV6-1	TRBD1	CASSEFGTANYEQYF	TGTGCCAGCAGTGAATTCGGGACAGCAAACTACGAGCAGTACTTC
TRBJ2-5	.	TRBV28	.	CASTLGGSGETQYF	TGTGCCAGCACCCTTGGAGGGAGCGGGGAGACCCAGTACTTC
TRBJ2-7	.	TRBV7-2	.	CASSPQGLGEQYF	TGTGCCAGCAGCCCACAGGGCCTGGGGGAGCAGTACTTC